The sequence of this TCR beta chain was determined in a study of T cells in Graves' hyperthyroidism and ophthalmopathy. Study-level points and caveats: With a median lead of about 6.9 months before onset, the model predicted ophthalmopathy. Ophthalmopathy could be told apart from stable hyperthyroidism with a 13 V-J model.

The study collected blood at first hyperthyroidism diagnosis, before any ophthalmopathy symptoms arose. Comments on this clonotype: Its antigen is not identified.

Per the germline V gene, CDR1 is ENHRY and CDR2 is SYGVKD. The CDR3 extends over 15 amino acids. J gave up 0 bases and V 5 bases, and 4 bases lay outside the gene matches. Amplification of TCR beta CDR3 regions was performed using RNA transcripts as template. Using the HTBI primer set, a first-round RT-PCR was run on the TCR CDR3. One entry per CDR3 protein, called by TCRdb with MiXCR from the multiplex PCR reads. The data hold fewer than 30,000 distinct CDR3 sequences, with approximately 54% observed a single time. This TCR derives from a woman aged 40 to 50 with Graves' hyperthyroidism that later progressed to Graves' ophthalmopathy. The specimen sequenced was blood. This chain links TRBV10-3 with TRBJ2-7; TRBD2 agrees at 10 bases. The CDR3 nucleotides are TGTGCCATCAGTTCGGGACTAGCGAACTCCTACGAGCAGTACTTC. The encoded protein is CAISSGLANSYEQYF.